Reported below is one T cell receptor beta chain. This CDR3 has 13 residues. Trimming cost V 2 bases and J 4 bases, with 7 bases left between them. Per the germline V gene, CDR1 is SEHNR and CDR2 is FQNEAQ (reference sequence). The table came from immunoSEQ multiplex PCR; TCRdb's copy has only in-frame clones and leaves some out. Among 65,000 to 75,000 clones listed, 70% to 75% were seen once. The sample is drawn from a study of blood T cell repertoires in COVID-19. In the study overall: Donors in the United States, Italy and Spain gave samples during acute or convalescent COVID-19. From T cells, B-cell-depleted T cells, or PBMCs came the material, which was cDNA or gDNA.

V gene TRBV7-9 combines with J gene TRBJ2-3; possibly TRBD1 for D (6 bases). This receptor was taken from a man aged 70 or older with acute or convalescent COVID-19. The specimen sequenced was peripheral blood. The CDR3 is CASSLYRADTQYF. Written as DNA, the CDR3 is TGTGCCAGCAGCTTATACAGGGCAGATACGCAGTATTTT.